The present TCR beta chain was sequenced within a study of CD8+ T cells in alopecia areata. About the study: Grafting placed skin from roughly 6-12-month-old C3H/HeJ donors with spontaneous alopecia onto roughly 7-10-week-old female C3H/HeJ mice.

Ten or more counts support this clone. Its target is not known. Any gene name here is a mouse gene name. The read terminates 4 residues before the CDR3 end, so the remaining end is supplied by the germline J gene. Germline trimming cut 2 bases from V and 6 bases from J; bases unmatched to any gene: 3. There are 14 residues in the CDR3. CDR1 is MSHET and CDR2 is SYDVDS in the germline V gene. Scientists pooled cutaneous lymph node cells and sorted them on CD4, CD8alpha, NKG2D, NKG2ACE and other markers. Findings of the study overall: There were also resident alphabeta T cells of normal skin sequenced in scalp samples.

Extraction of RNA preceded its reverse transcription into cDNA, which served as the sequencing template. Clones were sequenced by immunoSEQ multiplex PCR, and TCRdb holds only the in-frame ones, with some missing. This table holds 20,000 or so clones with no singletons; the top ten claim approximately 30%. This chain uses TRBV29 with TRBJ2-2; TRBD1 agrees at 7 bases. The source material was CD8+ T cells sorted from a lymph node. The clonotype comes from a C3H/HeJ mouse with alopecia areata. MHC haplotype: H2-k. The sequenced part of the CDR3 DNA is TGTGCTAGCAGTTTAGGCCAGGGGGCCGGG. As protein: CASSLGQGAG. The entire CDR3 is CASSLGQGAGQLYF.